This is a list of T cell receptor beta chains from one sample in a study of response to subunit inactivated influenza vaccine. TCRdb re-analysed the RT-PCR reads in MiXCR, keeping a single row per CDR3 protein. The sample carries 650,000 to 800,000 distinct CDR3 sequences, about a fifth recorded once. Sequences were derived from PBMCs from blood, sampled about 5 days after vaccination. All receptors derive from a man in his forties or fifties who received an inactivated influenza vaccine. Each CDR3 is given with its conserved first and last residue. The D gene is left open where the match is weak. Not every row has a clone size; where given, it reads once, few, many or a size class.

abundance,v_gene,j_gene,d_gene,CDR3aa,CDR3nt
few,TRBV18,TRBJ2-7,.,CASSTEPGPNIEQYF,TGTGCCAGCTCAACCGAACCGGGACCGAACATCGAGCAGTACTTC
.,TRBV29-1,TRBJ1-1,TRBD1,CSVRTGQGTEAFF,TGCAGCGTTAGGACAGGTCAGGGCACTGAAGCTTTCTTT
.,TRBV10-3,TRBJ2-2,.,CAISDSPNGELFF,TGTGCCATCAGTGATTCCCCGAACGGGGAGCTGTTTTTT
few,TRBV20-1,TRBJ1-2,TRBD1,CSAWDSNYGYTF,TGCAGTGCTTGGGACAGCAACTATGGCTACACCTTC
many,TRBV19,TRBJ1-5,.,CASSMGRKNQPQHF,TGTGCCAGTAGTATGGGACGGAAAAATCAGCCCCAGCATTTT
.,TRBV7-9,TRBJ2-5,.,CASSHRGNQETQYF,TGTGCCAGCAGCCACCGGGGGAACCAAGAGACCCAGTACTTC
few,TRBV5-1,TRBJ2-7,TRBD2,CASSLLGLAERYEQYF,TGCGCCAGCAGCTTACTGGGACTAGCGGAGCGCTACGAGCAGTACTTC
.,TRBV20-1,TRBJ1-5,.,CSARADRWQPQHF,TGCAGTGCTAGAGCGGACCGGTGGCAGCCCCAGCATTTT
few,TRBV7-9,TRBJ2-3,TRBD2,CASSLGGGLARDTQYF,TGTGCCAGCAGCTTAGGAGGCGGACTAGCTAGAGATACGCAGTATTTT
few,TRBV12-3/TRBV12-4,TRBJ2-7,TRBD1,CASRRDRGLTFYEQYF,TGTGCCAGCAGGCGGGACAGGGGGCTAACTTTCTACGAGCAGTACTTC
.,TRBV5-1,TRBJ2-2,.,CASSFSLIGTGELFF,TGCGCCAGCAGCTTCTCCCTGATCGGTACCGGGGAGCTGTTTTTT
.,TRBV9,TRBJ2-1,TRBD2,CASSVGSRGLAVENEQFF,TGTGCCAGCAGCGTAGGCTCCCGGGGACTAGCGGTAGAAAATGAGCAGTTCTTC
.,TRBV6-2/TRBV6-3,TRBJ2-7,.,CASSYSDRSASSYEQYF,TGTGCCAGCAGTTACTCAGATCGTAGCGCCAGCTCCTACGAGCAGTACTTC
many,TRBV12-3/TRBV12-4,TRBJ2-1,.,CASSLNEQFF,TGTGCCAGCAGTTTGAATGAGCAGTTCTTC
.,TRBV11-2,TRBJ2-1,.,CASSFPPGSYNEQFF,TGTGCCAGCAGCTTCCCGCCTGGAAGCTACAATGAGCAGTTCTTC
few,TRBV12-3/TRBV12-4,TRBJ1-2,TRBD1,CASSPHRTGERGYTF,TGTGCCAGCAGTCCCCATAGGACAGGGGAACGTGGCTACACCTTC
.,TRBV5-5,TRBJ2-5,TRBD2,CASSSGLAGGLETQYF,TGTGCCAGCAGCTCTGGACTAGCGGGGGGGCTGGAGACCCAGTACTTC
many,TRBV6-2/TRBV6-3,TRBJ1-5,TRBD1,CASSRTGKVSNQPQHF,TGTGCCAGCAGTAGGACAGGGAAGGTGAGCAATCAGCCCCAGCATTTT
.,TRBV9,TRBJ2-5,TRBD2,CASSSLTSDQETQYF,TGTGCCAGCAGCTCTCTGACTAGCGACCAAGAGACCCAGTACTTC
.,TRBV10-2,TRBJ2-2,TRBD1,CASSVGQGKTGELFF,TGCGCCAGCAGTGTGGGACAGGGTAAAACCGGGGAGCTGTTTTTT
.,TRBV7-9,TRBJ1-1,.,CASSLQTLNTEAFF,TGTGCCAGCAGCTTACAAACCCTGAACACTGAAGCTTTCTTT
.,TRBV5-1,TRBJ2-6,.,CASSPWDLSGANVLTF,TGCGCCAGCAGCCCGTGGGACCTCTCTGGGGCCAACGTCCTGACTTTC